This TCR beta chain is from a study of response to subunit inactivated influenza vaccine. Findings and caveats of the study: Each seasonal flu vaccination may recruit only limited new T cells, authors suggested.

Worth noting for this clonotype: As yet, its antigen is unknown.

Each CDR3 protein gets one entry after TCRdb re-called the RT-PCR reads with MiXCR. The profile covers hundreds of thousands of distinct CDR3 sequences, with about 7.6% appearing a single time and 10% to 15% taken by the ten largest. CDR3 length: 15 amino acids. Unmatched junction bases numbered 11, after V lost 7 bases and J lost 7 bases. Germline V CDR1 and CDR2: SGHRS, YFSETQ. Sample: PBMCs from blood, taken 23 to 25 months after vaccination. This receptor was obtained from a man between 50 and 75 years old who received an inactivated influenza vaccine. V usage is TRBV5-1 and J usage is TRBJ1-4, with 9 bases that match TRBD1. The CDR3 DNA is TGCGCCAGCGGTCACGGGGACAGGGAGATTGAAAAACTGTTTTTT. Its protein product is CASGHGDREIEKLFF.